The rows below give T cell receptor beta chains drawn from one sample of a study of response to subunit inactivated influenza vaccine. Each CDR3 protein is one row after TCRdb ran MiXCR on the RT-PCR reads. The table shows roughly 780,000 distinct CDR3 sequences, with less than 20% occurring only once. This material consisted of PBMCs from blood, taken about 5 days after vaccination. The receptor source for this set is a man aged 50-60 years who received an inactivated influenza vaccine. Both conserved end residues are part of each CDR3. D genes are given only for firm matches. Rows give clone size only sometimes, using once, few, many, or a class for an expanded clone.

d_call j_call cdr3_length clone_size v_call cdr3_aa cdr3_nt
NA TRBJ2-1 14 NA TRBV6-2/TRBV6-3 CASSYSPNVDEQFF TGTGCCAGCAGTTACTCGCCAAATGTGGATGAGCAGTTCTTC
TRBD2 TRBJ2-5 14 few TRBV28 CASSVRGGEETQYF TGTGCCAGCAGTGTCCGGGGAGGGGAAGAGACCCAGTACTTC
NA TRBJ2-1 13 NA TRBV20-1 CSAPFSSYNEQFF TGCAGTGCCCCCTTCAGCTCCTACAATGAGCAGTTCTTC
TRBD1 TRBJ2-7 15 NA TRBV20-1 CSARGTGNEFYEQYF TGCAGTGCTAGAGGGACAGGGAATGAATTCTACGAGCAGTACTTC
NA TRBJ1-3 17 NA TRBV20-1 CSASRTSGSLAGNTIYF TGCAGTGCTAGCAGGACTAGCGGGAGCCTAGCTGGAAACACCATATATTTT
TRBD2 TRBJ2-3 17 NA TRBV4-2 CASSQDPAGTRTYTQYF TGTGCCAGCAGCCAAGACCCCGCCGGGACTAGGACCTATACGCAGTATTTT
NA TRBJ2-7 15 many TRBV12-3/TRBV12-4 CASSSRSGASYEQYF TGTGCCAGCAGTTCCCGGTCCGGGGCCTCCTACGAGCAGTACTTC
NA TRBJ1-2 14 NA TRBV4-3 CASSQLQGWDGYTF TGCGCCAGCAGCCAGCTGCAGGGATGGGATGGCTACACCTTC
NA TRBJ2-7 14 few TRBV5-1 CASSLGRGSDEQYF TGCGCCAGCAGCTTGGGTCGGGGTTCCGACGAGCAGTACTTC
NA TRBJ2-1 10 few TRBV11-2 CASEYNEQFF TGTGCCAGCGAATACAATGAGCAGTTCTTC
NA TRBJ1-6 15 few TRBV27 CASSLGGTRNSPLHF TGTGCCAGCAGTTTAGGCGGGACAAGGAATTCACCCCTCCACTTT
NA TRBJ2-7 14 NA TRBV7-9 CASSPVQYGSEQYF TGTGCCAGCAGCCCCGTCCAGTACGGGAGCGAGCAGTACTTC
NA TRBJ2-3 14 NA TRBV18 CASSPDLSSDTQYF TGTGCCAGCTCACCAGACCTTTCATCGGATACGCAGTATTTT
TRBD1 TRBJ2-7 14 NA TRBV2 CASSPGLTGGEQYF TGTGCCAGCAGTCCGGGCCTAACAGGGGGCGAGCAGTACTTC
TRBD2 TRBJ2-7 15 many TRBV7-9 CASSLAGLAGNEQYF TGTGCCAGCAGCTTAGCGGGACTAGCGGGAAACGAGCAGTACTTC
NA TRBJ1-5 15 few TRBV4-3 CASSQDRKVNQPQHF TGCGCCAGCAGCCAAGATCGCAAGGTCAATCAGCCCCAGCATTTT
NA TRBJ2-7 13 few TRBV4-1 CASSQGGVYEQYF TGCGCCAGCAGCCAAGGGGGGGTCTACGAGCAGTACTTC
TRBD1 TRBJ2-7 14 NA TRBV29-1 CSVEVGQGAGEQYF TGCAGCGTTGAAGTAGGACAGGGGGCGGGCGAGCAGTACTTC
NA TRBJ2-1 17 once TRBV9 CASSVGGGGLSYNEQFF TGTGCCAGCAGCGTGGGGGGAGGAGGACTATCCTACAATGAGCAGTTCTTC
TRBD1 TRBJ2-5 15 many TRBV12-3/TRBV12-4 CASSPGTGVRETQYF TGTGCCAGCAGCCCAGGGACAGGGGTTCGGGAGACCCAGTACTTC
NA TRBJ2-2 15 few TRBV12-3/TRBV12-4 CASSSDHIDRWELFF TGTGCCAGCAGTTCGGATCATATTGACCGTTGGGAGCTGTTTTTT
TRBD2 TRBJ2-3 18 many TRBV7-3 CASSLQSWGSGITDTQYF TGTGCCAGCAGCTTACAATCCTGGGGTAGCGGGATTACAGATACGCAGTATTTT
TRBD2 TRBJ2-3 17 few TRBV4-2 CASSQGGIGEGTDTQYF TGTGCCAGCAGCCAAGGTGGTATAGGGGAGGGAACAGATACGCAGTATTTT
NA TRBJ2-1 15 NA TRBV10-1 CASSESSVSYNEQFF TGCGCCAGCAGTGAGTCAAGCGTCTCCTACAATGAGCAGTTCTTC
NA TRBJ2-7 15 NA TRBV10-3 CAISESGGQGGEQYF TGTGCCATCAGTGAGTCCGGAGGTCAGGGCGGCGAGCAGTACTTC
NA TRBJ2-2 16 NA TRBV15 CATSRVGQGDTGELFF TGTGCCACCAGCAGAGTCGGGCAAGGGGACACCGGGGAGCTGTTTTTT
NA TRBJ1-6 16 NA TRBV6-2/TRBV6-3 CASSYSTAGWNSPLHF TGTGCCAGCAGTTACTCGACGGCAGGGTGGAATTCACCCCTCCACTTT
TRBD2 TRBJ2-1 15 few TRBV7-2 CASSYSGGRFDEQFF TGTGCCAGCAGCTACAGCGGGGGACGCTTCGATGAGCAGTTCTTC
NA TRBJ2-1 15 NA TRBV11-2 CASSLIPSGYNEQFF TGTGCCAGCAGCTTAATTCCTAGTGGGTACAATGAGCAGTTCTTC
TRBD1 TRBJ1-2 15 NA TRBV4-3 CASSSRDSFNYGYTF TGCGCCAGCAGCTCCCGGGACAGTTTTAACTATGGCTACACCTTC
NA TRBJ1-1 15 few TRBV5-1 CASSLMGGMNTEAFF TGCGCCAGCAGCTTGATGGGGGGGATGAACACTGAAGCTTTCTTT
NA TRBJ2-5 14 NA TRBV6-2/TRBV6-3 CASSYHPGKETQYF TGTGCCAGCAGTTACCACCCGGGAAAGGAGACCCAGTACTTC
TRBD1 TRBJ1-2 15 NA TRBV4-3 CASSLGTAATYGYTF TGCGCCAGCAGTTTGGGGACAGCCGCAACCTATGGCTACACCTTC
NA TRBJ2-2 13 NA TRBV12-3/TRBV12-4 CASKQLYTGELFF TGTGCCAGCAAACAATTATACACCGGGGAGCTGTTTTTT
NA TRBJ2-1 12 NA TRBV12-3/TRBV12-4 CASHGYYNEQFF TGTGCCAGTCACGGTTACTACAATGAGCAGTTCTTC
NA TRBJ1-1 16 NA TRBV11-2 CASSLDRLLRNTEAFF TGTGCCAGCAGCTTAGATCGGCTGCTGAGGAACACTGAAGCTTTCTTT
TRBD1 TRBJ2-2 16 NA TRBV18 CASSHVTGTNTGELFF TGTGCCAGCTCACACGTGACAGGGACGAACACCGGGGAGCTGTTTTTT
TRBD2 TRBJ2-5 14 NA TRBV7-6 CASRKLAGVETQYF TGTGCCAGCAGAAAACTAGCGGGAGTAGAGACCCAGTACTTC
NA TRBJ1-5 12 few TRBV6-5 CASRPISQPQHF TGTGCCAGCAGGCCAATTAGTCAGCCCCAGCATTTT
NA TRBJ2-3 14 few TRBV18 CASSPWANTDTQYF TGTGCCAGCTCACCGTGGGCGAACACAGATACGCAGTATTTT
TRBD1 TRBJ1-1 12 few TRBV4-3 CASSRGTERAFF TGCGCCAGCAGCCGAGGGACAGAGAGGGCTTTCTTT
TRBD1 TRBJ1-3 17 once TRBV6-1 CASSEWTGLFSGNTIYF TGTGCCAGCAGTGAATGGACAGGCCTATTCTCTGGAAACACCATATATTTT
NA TRBJ2-3 14 once TRBV24-1 CATSDLLGEDTQYF TGTGCCACCAGTGATTTGCTGGGAGAGGATACGCAGTATTTT
TRBD2 TRBJ2-5 15 NA TRBV2 CASSEAHLAGVHQYF TGTGCCAGCAGTGAAGCGCACCTAGCGGGGGTACACCAGTACTTC
TRBD1 TRBJ2-1 12 NA TRBV5-1 CASSGDRTGQFF TGCGCCAGCAGCGGGGACAGGACGGGGCAGTTCTTC
TRBD1 TRBJ2-3 15 NA TRBV6-2/TRBV6-3 CASSLRRGFSDTQYF TGTGCCAGCAGTCTCCGCAGGGGGTTCAGTGATACGCAGTATTTT
TRBD1 TRBJ2-7 15 many TRBV18 CASSRGTADSYEQYF TGTGCCAGCTCGCGAGGGACAGCCGACTCCTACGAGCAGTACTTC
TRBD2 TRBJ2-1 15 NA TRBV5-1 CASSRTSQSHNEQFF TGCGCCAGCAGCAGGACTAGCCAGTCCCACAATGAGCAGTTCTTC
NA TRBJ2-6 16 NA TRBV9 CASSVRLGAGANVLTF TGTGCCAGCAGCGTACGCCTCGGGGCTGGGGCCAACGTCCTGACTTTC
TRBD2 TRBJ2-3 14 few TRBV28 CASSESGRTDTQYF TGTGCCAGCAGTGAAAGCGGGAGAACAGATACGCAGTATTTT
TRBD1 TRBJ2-1 15 NA TRBV15 CATSILDRVANEQFF TGTGCCACCAGCATACTGGACAGGGTGGCCAATGAGCAGTTCTTC
TRBD2 TRBJ2-6 16 NA TRBV20-1 CSASGTSGIGANVLTF TGCAGTGCTTCCGGGACTAGCGGGATTGGGGCCAACGTCCTGACTTTC
NA TRBJ1-1 13 NA TRBV6-5 CASSSHTNTEAFF TGTGCCAGCAGTTCCCACACGAACACTGAAGCTTTCTTT
NA TRBJ2-7 14 NA TRBV28 CASQPQANRYEQYF TGTGCCAGCCAACCGCAAGCGAACCGCTACGAGCAGTACTTC
TRBD2 TRBJ2-7 13 many TRBV29-1 CSVGGGTYYEQYF TGCAGCGTTGGGGGGGGGACTTACTACGAGCAGTACTTC
NA TRBJ2-1 13 NA TRBV5-6 CASSVEGDWEQFF TGTGCCAGCTCCGTGGAGGGGGACTGGGAGCAGTTCTTC
TRBD2 TRBJ2-5 15 many TRBV10-3 CAISDIAGEGETQYF TGTGCCATCAGTGACATAGCGGGAGAAGGGGAGACCCAGTACTTC
NA TRBJ2-3 13 few TRBV6-1 CASRLGQFKEQYF TGTGCCAGCCGATTAGGACAGTTCAAGGAGCAGTATTTT
TRBD1 TRBJ1-4 14 few TRBV12-3/TRBV12-4 CASSYRDRNEKLFF TGTGCCAGCAGTTACCGGGACAGAAATGAAAAACTGTTTTTT